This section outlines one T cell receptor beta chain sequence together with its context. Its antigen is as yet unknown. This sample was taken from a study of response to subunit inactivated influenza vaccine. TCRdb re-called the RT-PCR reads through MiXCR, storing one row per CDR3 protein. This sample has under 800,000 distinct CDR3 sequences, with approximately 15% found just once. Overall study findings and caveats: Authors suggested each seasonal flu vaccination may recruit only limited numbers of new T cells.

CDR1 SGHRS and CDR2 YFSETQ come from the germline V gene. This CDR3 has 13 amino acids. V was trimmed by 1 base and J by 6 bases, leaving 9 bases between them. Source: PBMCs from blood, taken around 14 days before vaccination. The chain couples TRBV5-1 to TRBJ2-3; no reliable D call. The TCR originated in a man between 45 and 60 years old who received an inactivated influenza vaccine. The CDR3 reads CASSLYDSDTQYF. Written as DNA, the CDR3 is TGCGCCAGCAGCTTGTACGATTCGGATACGCAGTATTTT.